These 8 T cell receptor beta chains originate from one sample sequenced in a study of shared clonotypes between healthy human individuals. Libraries were prepared by immunoSEQ multiplex PCR; TCRdb keeps only in-frame clonotypes and omits some of them. The sample includes fewer than 2.5 million clones, 93% seen only once; the top ten take roughly 0.39%. Sequences were obtained from naive CD4+ T cells from PBMCs. Subset in this sample: CD45RA+ positively selected. These receptors were obtained from a man aged 18 to 29 in good health. Some clones in this sample may be carry-over from other donors' samples.

The V and J genes are TRBV7-3 and TRBJ1-2; D may be TRBD1 (5 bases). V shed 1 base and J shed 8 bases, with 11 bases lying between them. The CDR3 covers 13 residues. CDR1 is SGHTA and CDR2 is FQGTGA in the germline V gene. CDR3 protein: CASSLNYGGGYTF. The CDR3 DNA sequence: TGTGCCAGCAGCTTAAATTACGGGGGAGGCTACACCTTC. Full variable domain (outside the CDR3, taken from reference TRBV7-3 and TRBJ1-2): GAGVSQTPSNKVTEKGKYVELRCDPISGHTALYWYRQSLGQGPEFLIYFQGTGAADDSGLPNDRFFAVRPEGSVSTLKIQRTERGDSAVYLCASSLNYGGGYTFGSGTRLTVV.

V and J are TRBV2 and TRBJ2-3, with a tentative D call TRBD1 (7 bases). Looked up from germline, CDR1 is SNHLY and CDR2 is FYNNEI. The ends were cut back, 6 bases at V and 0 bases at J, with 19 bases in the middle. The CDR3 sequence is 17 residues long. The CDR3 DNA reads as TGTGCCAGCAGCGGGGACCTCAGGGGGACTAGCACAGATACGCAGTATTTT. Translating gives CASSGDLRGTSTDTQYF.

This chain links TRBV5-4 with TRBJ1-5, with D possibly being TRBD1 (6 bases). CDR1 and CDR2 from the germline V gene are SGHNT and YYREEE (reference sequence). The CDR3 is 13 amino acids. V was clipped by 4 bases and J by 6 bases, with 11 bases between them. The CDR3 DNA reads TGTGCCAGCAGCCTGGACAGATCTCAGCCCCAGCATTTT. As protein: CASSLDRSQPQHF. The complete variable domain, with remaining parts taken from reference TRBV5-4 and TRBJ1-5, reads ETGVTQSPTHLIKTRGQQVTLRCSSQSGHNTVSWYQQALGQGPQFIFQYYREEENGRGNFPPRFSGLQFPNYSSELNVNALELDDSALYLCASSLDRSQPQHFGDGTRLSIL.

The table lists this clone with a few counts. The chain links TRBV12-5 to TRBJ1-2, with D possibly being TRBD1 (5 bases). The CDR3 length is 13 residues. Germline CDR1 is LGHNT and CDR2 is FRNRAP. V was clipped by 5 bases and J by 4 bases, with 11 bases between them. This chain's CDR3 is CASGPSGGYGYTF. Here the CDR3 DNA reads TGTGCTAGTGGTCCCTCCGGGGGCTATGGCTACACCTTC. Full variable domain (rest looked up from reference TRBV12-5 and TRBJ1-2): DARVTQTPRHKVTEMGQEVTMRCQPILGHNTVFWYRQTMMQGLELLAYFRNRAPLDDSGMPKDRFSAEMPDATLATLKIQPSEPRDSAVYFCASGPSGGYGYTFGSGTRLTVV.

The chain recombines TRBV6-5 with TRBJ2-5; TRBD1 aligns across 10 bases. This CDR3 is 15 amino acids long. J gave up 1 base and V 5 bases, and 4 bases lay outside the gene matches. The V gene's germline CDR1 is MNHEY and CDR2 SVGAGI. The CDR3: CASSPGTGVQETQYF. DNA for the CDR3: TGTGCCAGCAGTCCAGGGACAGGGGTCCAAGAGACCCAGTACTTC.

The genes are TRBV27 and TRBJ2-3; 7 bases fit TRBD1. Germline CDR1 and CDR2: MNHEY and SMNVEV (reference sequence). The CDR3 covers 15 residues. The ends lost 6 bases at V and 6 bases at J; junction bases unmatched: 12. The CDR3 sequence is CASSNRRGNRDTQYF. CDR3 nucleotide sequence: TGTGCCAGCAGCAACCGCAGGGGGAACAGGGATACGCAGTATTTT.

This clone was observed once. This rearrangement joins TRBV5-1 to TRBJ1-2; D remains ambiguous. Trimming stripped 0 bases from V and 8 bases from J, with 14 bases between. Germline CDR1 reads SGHRS; CDR2 reads YFSETQ. The CDR3 has 14 amino acids. The CDR3 DNA sequence: TGCGCCAGCAGCTTGGCCGGGGAAGGCCGGGGCTACACCTTC. This encodes CASSLAGEGRGYTF.

This rearrangement joins TRBV4-2 to TRBJ2-5; 14 bases align to TRBD2. Gene TRBJ2-7 matches the end of the DNA better, so the J call may be wrong. This CDR3 spans 16 amino acids. Germline V gene lookup returns CDR1 LGHNA and CDR2 YNFKEQ. The CDR3: CASSQGLAGATYEQYF. CDR3 nucleotides: TGTGCCAGCAGCCAGGGACTAGCGGGGGCAACCTACGAGCAGTACTTC.